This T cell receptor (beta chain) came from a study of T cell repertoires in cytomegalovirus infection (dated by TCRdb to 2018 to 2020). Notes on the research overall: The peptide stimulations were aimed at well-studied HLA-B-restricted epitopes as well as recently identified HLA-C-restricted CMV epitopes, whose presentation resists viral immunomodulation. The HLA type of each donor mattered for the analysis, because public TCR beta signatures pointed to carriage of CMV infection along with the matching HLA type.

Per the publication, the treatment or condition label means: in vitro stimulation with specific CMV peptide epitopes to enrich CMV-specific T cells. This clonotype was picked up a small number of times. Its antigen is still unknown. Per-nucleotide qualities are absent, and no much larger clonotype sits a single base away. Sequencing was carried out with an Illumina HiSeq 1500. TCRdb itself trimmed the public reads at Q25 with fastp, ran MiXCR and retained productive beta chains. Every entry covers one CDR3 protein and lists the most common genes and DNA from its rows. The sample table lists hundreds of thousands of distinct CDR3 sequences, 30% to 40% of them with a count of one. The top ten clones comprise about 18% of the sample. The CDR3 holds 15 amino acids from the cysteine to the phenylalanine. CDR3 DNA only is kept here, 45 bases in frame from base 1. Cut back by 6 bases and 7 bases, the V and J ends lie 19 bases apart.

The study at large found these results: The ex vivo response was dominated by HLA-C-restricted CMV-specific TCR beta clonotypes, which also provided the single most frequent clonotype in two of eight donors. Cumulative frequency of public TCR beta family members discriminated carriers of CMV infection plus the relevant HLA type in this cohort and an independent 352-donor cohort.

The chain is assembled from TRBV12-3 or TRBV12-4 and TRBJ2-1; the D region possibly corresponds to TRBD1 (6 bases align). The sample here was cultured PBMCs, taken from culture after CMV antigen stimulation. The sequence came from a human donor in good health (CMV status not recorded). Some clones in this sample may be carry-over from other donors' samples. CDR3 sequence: CASSRPITGRNEQFF. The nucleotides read TGTGCCAGCAGCCGCCCTATTACAGGGAGAAATGAGCAGTTCTTC.